Below, one T cell receptor beta chain is given with its context. The germline gives CDR1 SGHTA, CDR2 FQGNSA. V dropped 1 base and J dropped 5 bases, with 18 bases sitting between them. The CDR3 runs to 16 residues. Original data processing: Amplifying reference gene primers gave estimates of nucleated cell counts. Repertoires were generated with immunoSEQ multiplex PCR, while TCRdb's copy carries only in-frame clones and drops some. V and J calls and clone size are as listed in that table; D and trimming were resolved from the DNA. Of 200,000 to 250,000 clones listed, roughly four fifths are singletons. The sample originates from a study of blood T cell repertoires in COVID-19. The overall study: The United States, Italy and Spain were the sources of the acute and convalescent COVID-19 samples.

The sample consisted of peripheral blood. This sequence was found in an older woman with acute or convalescent COVID-19. V is TRBV7-2 and J is TRBJ2-7; weak D call: TRBD1 (6 bases). The CDR3 loop is CASSLGQVTFGDEQYF. CDR3 sequence (DNA): TGTGCCAGCAGCTTAGGACAGGTTACCTTCGGGGACGAGCAGTACTTC.